The 3 T cell receptor beta chains presented below share a single source sample, sequenced in a study of cytomegalovirus exposure and HLA in healthy donors. Primers: 60 Vbeta forward and 13 Jbeta reverse. The table came from immunoSEQ multiplex PCR; TCRdb's copy has only in-frame clones and leaves some out. The table shows about 250,000 clones, with roughly two thirds occurring only once. Sequences were obtained from PBMCs. The source is a female donor in good health and CMV-seronegative.

The genes are TRBV11-2 and TRBJ2-7; 8 bases are a match to TRBD1. Germline CDR1 is SGHAT and CDR2 is FQNNGV. This CDR3 has 12 amino acids. The J segment lost 6 bases and the V segment lost 5 bases, leaving 3 bases of the junction unmatched. The CDR3 bases are TGTGCCAGCAGCGACAGGGGTGGCGAGCAGTACTTC. The encoded protein is CASSDRGGEQYF.

The chain joins TRBV5-1 to TRBJ2-1; 10 positions match TRBD2. Germline CDR1 reads SGHRS; CDR2 reads YFSETQ. The CDR3 is 16 residues long. Trimming took 5 bases from V and 3 from J; bases not matched to a gene: 8. The CDR3: CASSPDTSGIYNEQFF. CDR3 DNA: TGCGCCAGCAGTCCGGACACTAGCGGGATCTACAATGAGCAGTTCTTC.

The V call is TRBV4-2, the J call TRBJ2-5, with TRBD1 matching over 7 bases. The better agreement between TRBJ2-7 and the DNA end casts doubt on the J call. The CDR3 covers 16 residues. Germline V gives CDR1 LGHNA, CDR2 YNFKEQ. The CDR3 loop is CASSQDPGTESYEQYF. The DNA of the CDR3 is TGTGCCAGCAGCCAAGATCCCGGGACAGAATCCTACGAGCAGTACTTC.